This is a list of T cell receptor beta chains from one sample in a study of technical replicates of blood from a few donors. Here immunoSEQ multiplex PCR was the method, and the copy in TCRdb shows in-frame clones only, minus some. The table has 60,000 to 65,000 clones, approximately 86% seen once; the top ten hold 4% to 6%. The sample comprised PBMCs. These receptors were obtained from a human donor in good health. Some clones in this sample may be carry-over from other donors' samples. Both conserved end residues are part of each CDR3. The D gene is left open where the match is weak. Clone size is given for some rows only: seen once, a few or many times, or a class if the clone is expanded.

d_call: .
cdr3_length: 17
clone_size: .
j_call: TRBJ2-6
v_call: TRBV7-3
cdr3_nt: TGTGCCAGCAGCCCGACGACAGGTCCCTCTGGGGCCAACGTCCTGACTTTC
cdr3_aa: CASSPTTGPSGANVLTF

d_call: .
cdr3_length: 13
clone_size: .
j_call: TRBJ1-3
v_call: TRBV9
cdr3_nt: TGTGCCAGCCGGGGCCATGCAGGGGACACCATATATTTT
cdr3_aa: CASRGHAGDTIYF

d_call: TRBD2
cdr3_length: 18
clone_size: .
j_call: TRBJ2-5
v_call: TRBV5-4
cdr3_nt: TGTGCCAGCAGCTCCGTACTAGCGGGGGCAGGTTCAGAAGAGACCCAGTACTTC
cdr3_aa: CASSSVLAGAGSEETQYF

d_call: .
cdr3_length: 14
clone_size: few
j_call: TRBJ1-2
v_call: TRBV6-5
cdr3_nt: TGTGCCAGCAGTTCCATCGCCCCCTTGGGCGGCTACACCTTC
cdr3_aa: CASSSIAPLGGYTF

d_call: .
cdr3_length: 13
clone_size: .
j_call: TRBJ2-7
v_call: TRBV19
cdr3_nt: TGTGCCAGTAGTTTGGGCAACTCCTACGAGCAGTACTTC
cdr3_aa: CASSLGNSYEQYF

d_call: TRBD1
cdr3_length: 14
clone_size: .
j_call: TRBJ1-5
v_call: TRBV4-1
cdr3_nt: TGCGCCAGCAGCCAAGGACAGGGCGGCCAGCCCCAGCATTTT
cdr3_aa: CASSQGQGGQPQHF

d_call: .
cdr3_length: 14
clone_size: .
j_call: TRBJ1-2
v_call: TRBV15
cdr3_nt: TGTGCCACCAGCAGAGAGGGGGGGCAGTATGGCTACACCTTC
cdr3_aa: CATSREGGQYGYTF

d_call: TRBD2
cdr3_length: 16
clone_size: .
j_call: TRBJ2-3
v_call: TRBV7-2
cdr3_nt: TGTGCCAGCAGCTTCGACGGGACTAGCGGGAAAGATACGCAGTATTTT
cdr3_aa: CASSFDGTSGKDTQYF

d_call: TRBD2
cdr3_length: 17
clone_size: .
j_call: TRBJ2-1
v_call: TRBV11-2
cdr3_nt: TGTGCCAGCAGCTTAATCTTCCGAGCGGGAGCCTACAATGAGCAGTTCTTC
cdr3_aa: CASSLIFRAGAYNEQFF

d_call: TRBD1
cdr3_length: 16
clone_size: .
j_call: TRBJ1-1
v_call: TRBV7-8
cdr3_nt: TGTGCCAGCAGCTTAAGGGACAGGGGAACGAACACTGAAGCTTTCTTT
cdr3_aa: CASSLRDRGTNTEAFF

d_call: .
cdr3_length: 15
clone_size: .
j_call: TRBJ2-3
v_call: TRBV12-1
cdr3_nt: TGTGCCAGCAGCCTTGGGTCCTGGAGTCCAGATACGCAGTATTTT
cdr3_aa: CASSLGSWSPDTQYF

d_call: .
cdr3_length: 16
clone_size: .
j_call: TRBJ2-7
v_call: TRBV7-2
cdr3_nt: TGTGCCAGCAGCCGCACTTCCGGGATGTCAGAGTACGAGCAGTACTTC
cdr3_aa: CASSRTSGMSEYEQYF

d_call: .
cdr3_length: 14
clone_size: .
j_call: TRBJ2-7
v_call: TRBV2
cdr3_nt: TGTGCCAGCAGTCCTCGGACAGCCTCCTACGAGCAGTACTTC
cdr3_aa: CASSPRTASYEQYF

d_call: .
cdr3_length: 14
clone_size: .
j_call: TRBJ2-5
v_call: TRBV6-6
cdr3_nt: TGTGCCAGCAGTAAACAGCAGTACCAAGAGACCCAGTACTTC
cdr3_aa: CASSKQQYQETQYF

d_call: .
cdr3_length: 12
clone_size: .
j_call: TRBJ2-7
v_call: TRBV6-1
cdr3_nt: TGTGCCAGCAGTGGACAGAGCTACGAGCAGTACTTC
cdr3_aa: CASSGQSYEQYF

d_call: TRBD2
cdr3_length: 12
clone_size: .
j_call: TRBJ2-7
v_call: TRBV14
cdr3_nt: TGTGCCAGCAGCGGAGCGGGAAGCGAGCAGTACTTC
cdr3_aa: CASSGAGSEQYF

d_call: .
cdr3_length: 15
clone_size: .
j_call: TRBJ2-1
v_call: TRBV11-2
cdr3_nt: TGTGCCAGCAGCCTCGGGGAGAGCTCCTACAATGAGCAGTTCTTC
cdr3_aa: CASSLGESSYNEQFF

d_call: .
cdr3_length: 14
clone_size: .
j_call: TRBJ2-1
v_call: TRBV7-6
cdr3_nt: TGTGCCAGCAGCCCGCGGGGCTCCTACAATGAGCAGTTCTTC
cdr3_aa: CASSPRGSYNEQFF

d_call: .
cdr3_length: 15
clone_size: .
j_call: TRBJ1-2
v_call: TRBV9
cdr3_nt: TGTGCCAGCAGCGCCGCAGGAAACACTAACTATGGCTACACCTTC
cdr3_aa: CASSAAGNTNYGYTF

d_call: TRBD2
cdr3_length: 17
clone_size: medium-sized
j_call: TRBJ2-6
v_call: TRBV4-3
cdr3_nt: TGCGCCAGCAGCCAACCTTCTAGCGGCTCTGGGGCCAACGTCCTGACTTTC
cdr3_aa: CASSQPSSGSGANVLTF

d_call: TRBD1
cdr3_length: 14
clone_size: .
j_call: TRBJ2-7
v_call: TRBV11-1
cdr3_nt: TGTGCCAGCACTTATGGACAGGGGGCGGGCGAGCAGTACTTC
cdr3_aa: CASTYGQGAGEQYF

d_call: TRBD2
cdr3_length: 14
clone_size: .
j_call: TRBJ2-2
v_call: TRBV2
cdr3_nt: TGTGCCAGCAGGGGGACTAGCGAAACCGGGGAGCTGTTTTTT
cdr3_aa: CASRGTSETGELFF

d_call: .
cdr3_length: 16
clone_size: .
j_call: TRBJ2-1
v_call: TRBV11-3
cdr3_nt: TGTGCCAGCAGCCGGTGGGGGGACAGTAACTACAATGAGCAGTTCTTC
cdr3_aa: CASSRWGDSNYNEQFF

d_call: TRBD1
cdr3_length: 15
clone_size: .
j_call: TRBJ1-5
v_call: TRBV18
cdr3_nt: TGTGCCAGCTCACTAGAGGGACAGCCCAATCAGCCCCAGCATTTT
cdr3_aa: CASSLEGQPNQPQHF

d_call: TRBD1
cdr3_length: 14
clone_size: .
j_call: TRBJ1-2
v_call: TRBV5-4
cdr3_nt: TGTGCCAGCAGCTCCCCCAGGGGGGACTATGGCTACACCTTC
cdr3_aa: CASSSPRGDYGYTF

d_call: .
cdr3_length: 15
clone_size: .
j_call: TRBJ1-1
v_call: TRBV7-6
cdr3_nt: TGTGCCAGCAGCCATATGGGAGGGGTGGACACTGAAGCTTTCTTT
cdr3_aa: CASSHMGGVDTEAFF

d_call: TRBD2
cdr3_length: 19
clone_size: .
j_call: TRBJ2-5
v_call: TRBV13
cdr3_nt: TGTGCCAGCAGCCGTCCCTGGTTTTTAGCGGGACGGGGTTCTCAGACCCAGTACTTC
cdr3_aa: CASSRPWFLAGRGSQTQYF

d_call: TRBD2
cdr3_length: 17
clone_size: .
j_call: TRBJ2-7
v_call: TRBV15
cdr3_nt: TGTGCCACCAGCAGAGATCCCCCTAGCGGGGCCTCCTACGAGCAGTACTTC
cdr3_aa: CATSRDPPSGASYEQYF

d_call: .
cdr3_length: 15
clone_size: .
j_call: TRBJ2-3
v_call: TRBV4-3
cdr3_nt: TGCGCCAGCAGCCAAGATTGGCGGAGCACAGATACGCAGTATTTT
cdr3_aa: CASSQDWRSTDTQYF

d_call: TRBD2
cdr3_length: 17
clone_size: .
j_call: TRBJ2-1
v_call: TRBV7-6
cdr3_nt: TGTGCCAGCAGCTCAAATTGGGGGACTAGCGGGGATAATGAGCAGTTCTTC
cdr3_aa: CASSSNWGTSGDNEQFF

d_call: TRBD2
cdr3_length: 13
clone_size: .
j_call: TRBJ2-7
v_call: TRBV10-3
cdr3_nt: TGTGCCATCGGGGGTAGCGGGAGTGGCGAGCAGTACTTC
cdr3_aa: CAIGGSGSGEQYF

d_call: .
cdr3_length: 13
clone_size: .
j_call: TRBJ2-3
v_call: TRBV4-1
cdr3_nt: TGCGCCAGCAGCCAAGGTCGGGTAGATACGCAGTATTTT
cdr3_aa: CASSQGRVDTQYF

d_call: TRBD1
cdr3_length: 16
clone_size: .
j_call: TRBJ1-1
v_call: TRBV4-1
cdr3_nt: TGCGCCAGCAGCCAAGACTTTGGGACAGAGATCCCTGAAGCTTTCTTT
cdr3_aa: CASSQDFGTEIPEAFF

d_call: .
cdr3_length: 16
clone_size: .
j_call: TRBJ1-4
v_call: TRBV6-5
cdr3_nt: TGTGCCAGCAGTTACTCCGGGATTACAACTAATGAAAAACTGTTTTTT
cdr3_aa: CASSYSGITTNEKLFF

d_call: TRBD1
cdr3_length: 15
clone_size: .
j_call: TRBJ2-7
v_call: TRBV9
cdr3_nt: TGTGCCAGCAGCGTAGGGACAGGGTCTTCCCTCGAGCAGTACTTC
cdr3_aa: CASSVGTGSSLEQYF

d_call: .
cdr3_length: 17
clone_size: .
j_call: TRBJ2-7
v_call: TRBV4-2
cdr3_nt: TGTGCCAGCAGCCAAGATTGGGAGGGGGGGCCTCCCTACGAGCAGTACTTC
cdr3_aa: CASSQDWEGGPPYEQYF

d_call: TRBD2
cdr3_length: 15
clone_size: .
j_call: TRBJ2-5
v_call: TRBV10-3
cdr3_nt: TGTGCCATCAGTGAGGGGGGGACTAGCGGAGAGACCCAGTACTTC
cdr3_aa: CAISEGGTSGETQYF

d_call: .
cdr3_length: 12
clone_size: .
j_call: TRBJ2-5
v_call: TRBV7-2
cdr3_nt: TGTGCCAGCAGCTTAGCGCGAGAGACCCAGTACTTC
cdr3_aa: CASSLARETQYF

d_call: .
cdr3_length: 15
clone_size: .
j_call: TRBJ2-5
v_call: TRBV4-1
cdr3_nt: TGCGCCAGCAGCCAACTAACTATCCCCCAAGAGACCCAGTACTTC
cdr3_aa: CASSQLTIPQETQYF

d_call: .
cdr3_length: 14
clone_size: .
j_call: TRBJ2-7
v_call: TRBV7-6
cdr3_nt: TGTGCCAGCAGCTCCGACCCCATGGGGGCCGAGCAGTACTTC
cdr3_aa: CASSSDPMGAEQYF

d_call: TRBD2
cdr3_length: 14
clone_size: .
j_call: TRBJ2-7
v_call: TRBV2
cdr3_nt: TGTGCCAGCAGGGAAAGCGGGAGTTTCAACGAGCAGTACTTC
cdr3_aa: CASRESGSFNEQYF

d_call: .
cdr3_length: 12
clone_size: .
j_call: TRBJ1-2
v_call: TRBV29-1
cdr3_nt: TGCAGCGCTGGAGACAGTAACTATGGCTACACCTTC
cdr3_aa: CSAGDSNYGYTF

d_call: TRBD1
cdr3_length: 14
clone_size: .
j_call: TRBJ2-7
v_call: TRBV7-2
cdr3_nt: TGTGCCAGCAGCCCACAACGGGACAGCCTGGAGCAGTACTTC
cdr3_aa: CASSPQRDSLEQYF

d_call: .
cdr3_length: 13
clone_size: .
j_call: TRBJ2-7
v_call: TRBV7-2
cdr3_nt: TGTGCCAGCAGCTTCGCAGAGGCCTACGAGCAGTACTTC
cdr3_aa: CASSFAEAYEQYF

d_call: .
cdr3_length: 14
clone_size: .
j_call: TRBJ1-3
v_call: TRBV18
cdr3_nt: TGTGCCAGCTCACAAATACGGGATTCGGACACCATATATTTT
cdr3_aa: CASSQIRDSDTIYF

d_call: .
cdr3_length: 13
clone_size: .
j_call: TRBJ2-7
v_call: TRBV2
cdr3_nt: TGTGCCAGCAGTGAAAAGCGGTCCTACGAGCAGTACTTC
cdr3_aa: CASSEKRSYEQYF

d_call: .
cdr3_length: 12
clone_size: once
j_call: TRBJ2-1
v_call: TRBV30
cdr3_nt: TGTGCCTGGAGTGGGCAGGGCAATGAGCAGTTCTTC
cdr3_aa: CAWSGQGNEQFF

d_call: .
cdr3_length: 15
clone_size: .
j_call: TRBJ2-7
v_call: TRBV7-6
cdr3_nt: TGTGCCAGCAGGGCGCGGGACGGAAGCTGGTACGAGCAGTACTTC
cdr3_aa: CASRARDGSWYEQYF

d_call: .
cdr3_length: 16
clone_size: .
j_call: TRBJ1-2
v_call: TRBV19
cdr3_nt: TGTGCCAGTAGTCCCCCCGGGCCATCTAATCCGGGGGGCTACACCTTC
cdr3_aa: CASSPPGPSNPGGYTF

d_call: TRBD2
cdr3_length: 19
clone_size: once
j_call: TRBJ2-5
v_call: TRBV10-3
cdr3_nt: TGTGCGACCTCCTCGGGGGGCGGGGGGCGAGGAATGTTCCAAGAGACCCAGTACTTC
cdr3_aa: CATSSGGGGRGMFQETQYF

d_call: .
cdr3_length: 13
clone_size: .
j_call: TRBJ2-1
v_call: TRBV7-2
cdr3_nt: TGTGCCAGCAGCCCAGCCGGGATAAATGAGCAGTTCTTC
cdr3_aa: CASSPAGINEQFF

d_call: .
cdr3_length: 13
clone_size: .
j_call: TRBJ2-1
v_call: TRBV5-6
cdr3_nt: TGTGCCAGCAGCTTGGAAAGGACAAATGAGCAGTTCTTC
cdr3_aa: CASSLERTNEQFF

d_call: .
cdr3_length: 14
clone_size: .
j_call: TRBJ2-3
v_call: TRBV6-5
cdr3_nt: TGTGCCAGCAGTTATTCCGAGTTCACAGATACGCAGTATTTT
cdr3_aa: CASSYSEFTDTQYF